The 20 T cell receptor beta chains below come from one sample, sequenced in a study of blood T cell repertoires in COVID-19. The protocol was immunoSEQ multiplex PCR, while the TCRdb copy is restricted to in-frame clones and leaves out a portion. The sample yields about 160,000 clones, about four fifths seen once. Sequenced: peripheral blood. The receptor set was obtained from a man in his 60s with active or convalescent COVID-19.

There are a few counts of this clone. The chain links TRBV3-1 (or the pseudogene TRBV3-2) to TRBJ1-2; D is unclear. V shed 1 base and J shed 4 bases, with 10 bases lying between them. The germline gives CDR1 LGHDT, CDR2 YNNKEL (reference sequence). This CDR3 contains 14 residues. CDR3 nucleotides: TGTGCCAGCAGCCAAGTGGAGGTTCGCTATGGCTACACCTTC. This sequence encodes CASSQVEVRYGYTF.

The rearrangement uses TRBV27 and TRBJ2-2; D ambiguous. The germline CDR1 and CDR2 sequences are MNHEY and SMNVEV (reference sequence). Trimming cost V 3 bases and J 1 base, with 9 bases left between them. The CDR3 has 15 residues. This CDR3 is CASSFWRMNTGELFF. CDR3 nucleotide sequence: TGTGCCAGCAGTTTTTGGCGGATGAACACCGGGGAGCTGTTTTTT.

In nucleotides, the CDR3 is TGTGCCAGCAGTGACTCGAGCAGGGAAGGATCACCCCTCCACTTT. Protein: CASSDSSREGSPLHF. J is TRBJ1-6 and V is TRBV6-4, with a possible D match to TRBD1 (5 bases). CDR3 length: 15 amino acids. Per the germline V gene, CDR1 is MRHNA and CDR2 is SNTAGT. Trimming left V 0 bases short and J 10 bases short, with 13 bases between.

The chain carries TRBV7-2 and TRBJ1-2; no definite D call. The CDR3 has 15 residues. The ends were cut back, 1 base at V and 2 bases at J, with 11 bases in the middle. CDR1 and CDR2 from the germline V gene are SGHTA and FQGNSA. The CDR3 DNA reads as TGTGCCAGCAGCTTAGTAGGAGCGATCAACTATGGCTACACCTTC. It yields the protein CASSLVGAINYGYTF.

The V gene is TRBV5-4, the J gene TRBJ2-3; the D gene is possibly TRBD1 (7 bases). V lost 3 bases and J lost 4, with 15 bases in between. Looked up from germline, CDR1 is SGHNT and CDR2 is YYREEE (reference sequence). The CDR3 sequence is 15 residues long. CDR3 in DNA: TGTGCCAGCAGCTGGAACAGGGGAGGATCAGATACGCAGTATTTT. Protein sequence: CASSWNRGGSDTQYF.

The chain recombines TRBV4-1 with TRBJ2-7; 10 nucleotides agree with TRBD2. Germline CDR1 is MGHRA and CDR2 is YSYEKL. The CDR3 consists of 16 residues. V lost 1 base and J lost 5; bases outside the gene matches: 8. The CDR3 is CASSQASGRAGNEQYF. The CDR3 nucleotides are TGCGCCAGCAGCCAAGCCAGCGGGAGGGCCGGGAACGAGCAGTACTTC.

The gene calls are TRBV29-1 and TRBJ2-7; D perhaps matches TRBD1 (5 bases). This CDR3 contains 13 residues. Germline-derived CDR1 and CDR2 are SQVTM and ANQGSEA. V dropped 0 bases and J dropped 9 bases, with 15 bases sitting between them. The CDR3 coding sequence is TGCAGCGTTGAAGAGGGGCGGTTACGAGTGCAGTACTTC. Amino acid sequence: CSVEEGRLRVQYF.

The genes are TRBV19 and TRBJ2-7, with 9 bases matching TRBD1. The J segment lost 2 bases and the V segment lost 5 bases, leaving 10 bases of the junction unmatched. The CDR3 has 16 amino acids. Per germline, CDR1 LNHDA and CDR2 SQIVND (reference sequence). The CDR3 reads CASSHGGQGFPYEQYF. CDR3 coding DNA: TGTGCCAGTAGTCACGGTGGACAGGGGTTTCCCTACGAGCAGTACTTC.

The chain carries TRBV19 and TRBJ2-1; TRBD2 matches 8 bases. V gave up 4 bases and J gave up 7 bases; unmatched junction bases: 6. The CDR3 is 14 residues long. Germline CDR1 and CDR2: LNHDA and SQIVND (reference sequence). The CDR3 region has the DNA TGTGCCAGTAGTAGAGCGGGAGTTTCAAATGAGCAGTTCTTC. Translated: CASSRAGVSNEQFF.

V is TRBV2 and J is TRBJ1-6; TRBD1 might be the D (6 bases). CDR3 size: 13 residues. CDR1 SNHLY and CDR2 FYNNEI come from the germline V gene. V was clipped by 9 bases and J by 5 bases, with 11 bases between them. The CDR3 bases are TGTGCCAGGCAGGACAGCGATAATTCACCCCTCCACTTT. This encodes CARQDSDNSPLHF. Supplemented by reference TRBV2 and TRBJ1-6, the full variable domain reads EPEVTQTPSHQVTQMGQEVILRCVPISNHLYFYWYRQILGQKVEFLVSFYNNEISEKSEIFDDQFSVERPDGSNFTLKIRSTKLEDSAMYFCARQDSDNSPLHFGNGTRLTVT.

The chain is built from TRBV7-9 and TRBJ1-1; D may be TRBD1 (5 bases). The ends were cut back, 5 bases at V and 4 bases at J, with 14 bases in the middle. The CDR3 consists of 14 residues. The germline V gene encodes CDR1 SEHNR and CDR2 FQNEAQ (reference sequence). The CDR3 loop is CASSRPPDSTEAFF. The CDR3 DNA reads TGTGCCAGCAGCCGACCCCCCGACAGCACTGAAGCTTTCTTT.

The rearrangement joins TRBV21-1 to TRBJ2-3; TRBD2, the D gene given by the table, was not confirmed from the DNA. TRBV21-1 has pseudogene status. There are 17 residues in the CDR3. CDR3 DNA: TGTGCCAGCAGCAAACGGAGGGAGTTTAGGCGCACAGATACGCAGTATTTT. The encoded protein is CASSKRREFRRTDTQYF.

The gene calls are TRBV5-1 and TRBJ2-7; 13 bases fit TRBD2. The CDR3 has 15 amino acids. Trimming took 4 bases from V and 6 from J; bases not matched to a gene: 7. Per the germline V gene, CDR1 is SGHRS and CDR2 is YFSETQ. CDR3 in amino acids: CASSPGGLAGVEQYF. The CDR3, as DNA: TGCGCCAGCAGCCCCGGCGGACTAGCGGGAGTCGAGCAGTACTTC.

The gene calls are TRBV7-8 and TRBJ1-4; D is ambiguous. Germline-derived CDR1 and CDR2 are SGHVS and FQNEAQ. The V end was cut by 6 bases, the J end by 10 bases, with 12 bases between. This CDR3 is 12 amino acids long. Here the CDR3 DNA reads TGTGCCAGCAGACTTTCAGCGGGAAAACTGTTTTTT. This sequence encodes CASRLSAGKLFF.

The chain employs TRBV6-1 and TRBJ1-5; maybe TRBD1 (5 bases). CDR3 length equals 22 residues. The germline V gene encodes CDR1 MNHNS and CDR2 SASEGT. Between the trimmed V and J ends, which lost 2 bases and 2 bases, there was a span of 31 bases. CDR3 protein: CASSETYGNWGSLKMGNQPQHF. The CDR3 nucleotides are TGTGCCAGCAGTGAAACTTACGGCAATTGGGGCAGCCTCAAGATGGGCAATCAGCCCCAGCATTTT.

The chain recombines TRBV3-1 (or the pseudogene TRBV3-2) with TRBJ1-1, with D tentatively TRBD1 (6 bases). This CDR3 comprises 15 residues. Deletions cut 4 bases from V and 2 bases from J, with 14 bases between. CDR1 and CDR2 from the germline V gene are LGHDT and YNNKEL (reference sequence). CDR3: CASSPVRTVNTEAFF. The CDR3 bases are TGTGCCAGCAGCCCTGTGAGGACAGTTAACACTGAAGCTTTCTTT.

The chain is built from TRBV5-1 and TRBJ2-5, with TRBD2 identical over 11 bases. Germline assignment: CDR1 SGHRS and CDR2 YFSETQ. Trimming took 2 bases from V and 4 from J; bases not matched to a gene: 4. The CDR3 has 15 residues. CDR3 amino acids: CASSLLAGDRETQYF. DNA of the CDR3: TGCGCCAGCAGCTTACTAGCGGGAGATCGAGAGACCCAGTACTTC.

The chain is built from TRBV3-1 (or the pseudogene TRBV3-2) and TRBJ1-3; D remains ambiguous. Trimming removed 1 base at V and 0 bases at J, with 4 bases between. The CDR3 contains 14 residues. The V gene's germline CDR1 is LGHDT and CDR2 YNNKEL (reference sequence). CDR3 sequence reads: CASSQGYSGNTIYF. The DNA for the CDR3 is TGTGCCAGCAGCCAAGGCTACTCTGGAAACACCATATATTTT.

V gene TRBV7-2 combines with J gene TRBJ2-7; TRBD2 matches 13 bases. V lost 0 bases to trimming and J lost 5 bases; unmatched junction nucleotides: 1. CDR1 SGHTA and CDR2 FQGNSA come from the germline V gene. This CDR3 contains 15 residues. DNA of the CDR3: TGTGCCAGCAGCTTAGCGGGACTAGCGGGACACGAGCAGTACTTC. As protein: CASSLAGLAGHEQYF.

The chain couples TRBV6-5 to TRBJ2-3; 12 bases line up with TRBD2. The CDR3 length is 15 residues. V was pared by 6 bases and J by 5 bases, with 6 bases of the junction left unmatched. Germline CDR1 reads MNHEY; CDR2 reads SVGAGI. The CDR3 spells CASRILAGGGDTQYF. CDR3 DNA sequence: TGTGCCAGCAGGATACTAGCGGGGGGTGGAGATACGCAGTATTTT.